This T cell receptor (beta chain) appears in the sequencing data of a study of cytomegalovirus exposure and HLA in healthy donors. Whole-study results and caveats: With high specificity and sensitivity, the classifier reportedly diagnosed cytomegalovirus status.

Trimming at V came to 2 bases and at J to 10 bases, leaving 10 bases not matched to a gene. Per the germline V gene, CDR1 is MNHNS and CDR2 is SASEGT. This CDR3 is built from 14 residues. Sequencing was performed with immunoSEQ multiplex PCR; in TCRdb, only in-frame clones are kept and a portion is missing. The sample consists of 150,000 to 200,000 clones, around 84% of them appearing once. On this clone: Antigen: not known.

The donors were part of the validation cohort, which consisted of about 120 subjects and was separate from the first cohort of roughly 620 subjects. This TCR was recovered from a man in his late teens or twenties in good health and CMV-seropositive. Sequenced: PBMCs. This chain connects TRBV6-1 to TRBJ1-1; TRBD1 matches 7 bases. CDR3: CASSEWQRGPSAFF. The CDR3 DNA reads TGTGCCAGCAGTGAATGGCAAAGGGGGCCTTCAGCTTTCTTT.